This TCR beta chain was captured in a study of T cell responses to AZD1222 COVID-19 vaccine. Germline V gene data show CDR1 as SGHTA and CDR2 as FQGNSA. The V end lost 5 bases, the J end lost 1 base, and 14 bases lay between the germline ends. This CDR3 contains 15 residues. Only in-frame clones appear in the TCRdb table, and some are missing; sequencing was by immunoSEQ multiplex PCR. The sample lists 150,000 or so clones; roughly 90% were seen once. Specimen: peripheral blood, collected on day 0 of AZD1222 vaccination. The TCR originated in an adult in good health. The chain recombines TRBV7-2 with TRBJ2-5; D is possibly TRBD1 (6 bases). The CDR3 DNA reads TGTGCCAGCAGCCCCCACAGGGCCCTCCAAGAGACCCAGTACTTC. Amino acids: CASSPHRALQETQYF.